Each of the 29 T cell receptor beta chains below was sequenced from the same sample in a study of T cell changes during pregnancy in multiple sclerosis. Libraries were prepared by immunoSEQ multiplex PCR; TCRdb keeps only in-frame clonotypes and omits some of them. The sample has more than 55,000 clones; 90% to 95% are singletons. The source material was peripheral blood, sampled in the first trimester of pregnancy. These receptors were taken from a female donor with multiple sclerosis, enrolled in a pregnancy study.

Of note for this clone: Other DNA sequences in this sample translate to the same CDR3. The chain combines TRBV5-1 with TRBJ2-7; weak D call: TRBD1 (6 bases). V gave up 2 bases and J gave up 5 bases, with 8 bases separating them. The CDR3 spans 12 residues. CDR1 and CDR2 from the germline V gene are SGHRS and YFSETQ. This chain's CDR3 is CASSLGGDEQYF. The CDR3 DNA is TGCGCCAGCAGCTTAGGGGGAGACGAGCAGTACTTC.

This chain joins TRBV5-1 and TRBJ2-3, with 12 nucleotides matching TRBD2. Germline CDR1 reads SGHRS; CDR2 reads YFSETQ. The junction had 10 bases not matched to a gene; V was cut back by 3 bases and J by 2 bases. The CDR3 is 18 residues long. The CDR3 DNA follows: TGCGCCAGCAGCTCAGGACTAGCGGGGAGGGCCTACACAGATACGCAGTATTTT. It is translated as CASSSGLAGRAYTDTQYF. The full variable domain, in which reference TRBV5-1 and TRBJ2-3 provide the parts outside the CDR3, is KAGVTQTPRYLIKTRGQQVTLSCSPISGHRSVSWYQQTPGQGLQFLFEYFSETQRNKGNFPGRFSGRQFSNSRSEMNVSTLELGDSALYLCASSSGLAGRAYTDTQYFGPGTRLTVL.

A few counts support this clone. The chain combines TRBV27 with TRBJ1-6; 8 bases map to TRBD1. The CDR3 sequence is 16 residues long. Germline V gene data show CDR1 as MNHEY and CDR2 as SMNVEV (reference sequence). Trimming at V came to 3 bases and at J to 12 bases, leaving 13 bases not matched to a gene. The CDR3 bases are TGTGCCAGCAGTTTGGCCCCCCGACAGGGGACCATACCCCTCCACTTT. Its translation is CASSLAPRQGTIPLHF.

The chain uses TRBV9 and TRBJ1-3; TRBD1 matches 7 bases. The CDR3 consists of 15 residues. CDR1 is SGDLS and CDR2 is YYNGEE in the germline V gene. Unmatched junction bases numbered 4, after V lost 0 bases and J lost 4 bases. The CDR3 DNA sequence: TGTGCCAGCAGCGTAGCACAGGGGTTAGGAAACACCATATATTTT. Translated, it gives CASSVAQGLGNTIYF.

V usage is TRBV18 and J usage is TRBJ1-2; D gene ambiguous. The CDR3 spans 15 residues. V was shortened by 0 bases and J by 0 bases, with 8 bases between the two germline ends. Germline lookup yields CDR1 KGHSH and CDR2 LQKENI. The CDR3 spells CASSPPGGTNYGYTF. The CDR3 DNA reads as TGTGCCAGCTCACCACCCGGCGGGACTAACTATGGCTACACCTTC.

The chain links TRBV7-3 to TRBJ2-1, with TRBD2 matching 13 bases. Per germline, CDR1 SGHTA and CDR2 FQGTGA. V lost 4 bases, J lost 13 bases, and 10 bases stayed unmatched. CDR3 length: 15 residues. CDR3 sequence reads: CASSSERLAGGLQFF. CDR3 sequence (DNA): TGTGCCAGCAGCTCCGAACGACTAGCGGGGGGTCTACAGTTCTTC.

In its sample, this clone was seen a few times. The rearrangement links TRBV2 to TRBJ1-6, with a tentative D call TRBD1 (6 bases). Germline CDR1 SNHLY, CDR2 FYNNEI. V lost 6 bases, J lost 11 bases, and 11 bases lay in between. The CDR3 spans 12 residues. CDR3: CASRSDSAPLHF. As DNA, the CDR3 is TGTGCCAGCAGGTCGGACAGCGCACCCCTCCACTTT. Looking up the rest from reference TRBV2 and TRBJ1-6 gives the full variable domain: EPEVTQTPSHQVTQMGQEVILRCVPISNHLYFYWYRQILGQKVEFLVSFYNNEISEKSEIFDDQFSVERPDGSNFTLKIRSTKLEDSAMYFCASRSDSAPLHFGNGTRLTVT.

V is TRBV6-6 and J is TRBJ1-4, with D unresolved. V lost 6 bases to trimming and J lost 3 bases, with 14 bases between them. The CDR3 is 15 residues long. Germline V lookup: CDR1 MNHNY, CDR2 SVGAGI (reference sequence). The CDR3 DNA reads as TGTGCCAGCAGCTACATTGACTTGGCTAATGAAAAACTGTTTTTT. This sequence encodes CASSYIDLANEKLFF.

The chain joins TRBV7-3 to TRBJ2-2, with 8 bases identical to TRBD2. After removal of 0 bases from V and 0 bases from J, the junction contained 0 bases not matched to a gene. This CDR3 comprises 16 residues. CDR1 is SGHTA, CDR2 FQGTGA, per germline. The DNA for the CDR3 is TGTGCCAGCAGCTTAACCGGGGGGGCGAACACCGGGGAGCTGTTTTTT. The encoded protein is CASSLTGGANTGELFF.

The chain uses TRBV13 and TRBJ2-3; D not resolved. CDR3 size: 12 residues. Looked up from germline, CDR1 is PRHDT and CDR2 is FYEKMQ (reference sequence). V was pared by 5 bases and J by 2 bases, with 5 bases between. The chain's CDR3 is CASSPFTDTQYF. The CDR3 bases are TGTGCCAGCAGCCCTTTCACAGATACGCAGTATTTT.

The chain has TRBV6-5 and TRBJ2-3, with D perhaps TRBD1 (6 bases). The CDR3 length is 15 residues. Trimming removed 6 bases from V and 0 bases from J, with 13 bases in between. Germline lookup yields CDR1 MNHEY and CDR2 SVGAGI. DNA of the CDR3: TGTGCCAGCAGGGTTACAGGGTCTAGCACAGATACGCAGTATTTT. Protein sequence: CASRVTGSSTDTQYF.

This chain links TRBV2 with TRBJ2-3; D is ambiguous. The CDR3 loop spans 17 amino acids. Germline CDR1 SNHLY, CDR2 FYNNEI. The germline V and J ends were trimmed by 0 bases and 0 bases, with 13 bases remaining between them. The CDR3 DNA follows: TGTGCCAGCAGTGAAGCGCAGACCACTACGAGCACAGATACGCAGTATTTT. It specifies CASSEAQTTTSTDTQYF.

This chain links TRBV7-2 with TRBJ2-3; 10 nucleotides agree with TRBD2. Germline CDR1 is SGHTA and CDR2 is FQGNSA. This CDR3 has 16 residues. V lost 0 bases to trimming and J lost 1 base; unmatched junction nucleotides: 1. CDR3 nucleotides: TGTGCCAGCAGCTTAGCTCTAGCGGGGGGCACAGATACGCAGTATTTT. Residues: CASSLALAGGTDTQYF.

This chain links TRBV5-8 with TRBJ1-3, with D unclear. V was pared by 2 bases and J by 15 bases, with 12 bases between. Germline-derived CDR1 and CDR2 are SGHTS and YDEGEE. The CDR3 covers 11 residues. The CDR3 here is CASSLATAGYF. The CDR3 DNA reads as TGTGCCAGCAGCTTAGCGACGGCTGGATATTTT. The full variable domain, in which reference TRBV5-8 and TRBJ1-3 provide the parts outside the CDR3, is EAGVTQSPTHLIKTRGQQATLRCSPISGHTSVYWYQQALGLGLQFLLWYDEGEERNRGNFPPRFSGRQFPNYSSELNVNALELEDSALYLCASSLATAGYFGEGSWLTVV.

The CDR3 sequence is CASSLVYRGETQYF. The CDR3 DNA reads TGTGCCAGCAGCTTAGTGTATCGGGGAGAGACCCAGTACTTC. V is TRBV7-2 and J is TRBJ2-5, with D possibly matching TRBD2 (5 bases). The germline V and J ends were trimmed by 1 base and 4 bases, with 10 bases remaining between them. The CDR3 sequence is 14 residues long. Germline CDR1 is SGHTA and CDR2 is FQGNSA.

In its sample, this clone was seen once. The rearrangement joins TRBV2 to TRBJ2-7, with D tentatively TRBD2 (5 bases). Germline loops: CDR1 SNHLY, CDR2 FYNNEI. V dropped 7 bases and J dropped 0 bases, with 7 bases sitting between them. The CDR3 spans 12 residues. The CDR3 DNA reads TGTGCCAGCACGGGGAGCTCCTACGAGCAGTACTTC. Protein sequence: CASTGSSYEQYF.

The chain recombines TRBV9 with TRBJ1-1, with 7 bases that match TRBD1. The V and J ends lost 3 bases and 4 bases, in that order; junction bases with no gene match: 6. There are 14 residues in the CDR3. CDR1 and CDR2 (germline): SGDLS, YYNGEE. The DNA for the CDR3 is TGTGCCAGCAGCGCTTCAGGGGGACGCACTGAAGCTTTCTTT. This encodes CASSASGGRTEAFF.

This clone was seen only once. The V and J genes are TRBV4-3 and TRBJ2-7, with no clear D. Germline CDR1 reads LGHNA; CDR2 reads YSLEER. V shed 4 bases and J shed 1 base, with 8 bases lying between them. CDR3 length equals 13 residues. This CDR3 is CASSRAGSYEQYF. The CDR3 region has the DNA TGCGCCAGCAGCCGCGCTGGTTCCTACGAGCAGTACTTC.

V is TRBV6-5 and J is TRBJ1-4; weak D call: TRBD1 (5 bases). This CDR3 is 14 amino acids long. V was trimmed by 5 bases and J by 7 bases, leaving 14 bases between them. CDR1 MNHEY and CDR2 SVGAGI come from the germline V gene. CDR3 sequence (DNA): TGTGCCAGCAGTGCAGGGTTTGTCCGTGAAAAACTGTTTTTT. This sequence encodes CASSAGFVREKLFF.

In DNA, the CDR3 is TGTGCCAGCAGTGTCCTTCTAGGGGGCAATGAGCAGTTCTTC. Protein sequence: CASSVLLGGNEQFF. The genes are TRBV6-5 and TRBJ2-1, with D perhaps TRBD1 (6 bases). V lost 5 bases, J lost 6 bases, and 14 bases lay in between. This CDR3 region has 14 residues. CDR1 is MNHEY and CDR2 is SVGAGI in the germline V gene.

This chain links TRBV11-2 with TRBJ2-3; possibly TRBD2 for D (7 bases). V was clipped by 5 bases and J by 0 bases, with 18 bases between them. CDR1 SGHAT and CDR2 FQNNGV come from the germline V gene. This CDR3 region has 17 residues. The CDR3: CASSHGRAGASTDTQYF. The CDR3 bases are TGTGCCAGCAGCCATGGGAGGGCAGGGGCTAGCACAGATACGCAGTATTTT.

This chain joins TRBV5-1 and TRBJ1-3; the D gene is possibly TRBD1 (6 bases). The germline V gene encodes CDR1 SGHRS and CDR2 YFSETQ. Trimming left V 4 bases short and J 3 bases short, with 11 bases between. CDR3 size: 14 residues. The CDR3 here is CASSAGQIGNTIYF. CDR3 DNA sequence: TGCGCCAGCAGCGCCGGACAGATTGGAAACACCATATATTTT.

This chain uses TRBV19 with TRBJ1-4; the match to TRBD1 covers 9 bases. V dropped 3 bases and J dropped 8; count of bases not matched to a gene: 1. Germline CDR1 reads LNHDA; CDR2 reads SQIVND (reference sequence). CDR3 size: 13 residues. The CDR3 is CASSITGGEKLFF. CDR3 nucleotides: TGTGCCAGTAGTATCACAGGGGGCGAAAAACTGTTTTTT.

This chain links TRBV7-6 with TRBJ2-1; possible D gene TRBD2, 7 bases. Looked up from germline, CDR1 is SGHVS and CDR2 is FNYEAQ. CDR3 length: 16 residues. V was cut by 5 bases and J by 4 bases, with 18 bases left in between. The CDR3 DNA reads as TGTGCCAGCAGCGTGACCTCGGGGGGCTTTTACAATGAGCAGTTCTTC. Translating gives CASSVTSGGFYNEQFF.

V and J are TRBV5-1 and TRBJ2-2; D is unclear. This CDR3 has 15 residues. Trimming pared 5 bases from V and 1 base from J, leaving 12 bases between. Germline lookup yields CDR1 SGHRS and CDR2 YFSETQ. CDR3 bases: TGCGCCAGCAGTCTTAGGAGTAAGAACACCGGGGAGCTGTTTTTT. This encodes CASSLRSKNTGELFF. The complete variable domain, with remaining parts taken from reference TRBV5-1 and TRBJ2-2, reads KAGVTQTPRYLIKTRGQQVTLSCSPISGHRSVSWYQQTPGQGLQFLFEYFSETQRNKGNFPGRFSGRQFSNSRSEMNVSTLELGDSALYLCASSLRSKNTGELFFGEGSRLTVL.

Notes on this clone: Additional DNA sequences in this sample encode the identical CDR3. The gene calls are TRBV30 and TRBJ1-2; perhaps TRBD1 as D (5 bases). The CDR3 runs to 16 residues. Germline lookup yields CDR1 GTSNPN and CDR2 SVGIG (reference sequence). V lost 0 bases and J lost 5, with 19 bases in between. The CDR3 sequence: CAWSVKPAAGGYGYTF. The CDR3 coding sequence is TGTGCCTGGAGTGTCAAACCGGCCGCGGGGGGGTATGGCTACACCTTC.

The chain combines TRBV5-5 with TRBJ2-7; 8 bases are shared with TRBD2. This CDR3 contains 13 residues. CDR1 is SGHKS, CDR2 YYEKEE, per germline (reference sequence). J was trimmed by 7 bases and V by 4 bases; bases with no gene match: 7. The CDR3 DNA sequence: TGTGCCAGCAGCGGCGGGGGGCGCCCGGAGCAGTACTTC. As protein: CASSGGGRPEQYF.

The genes are TRBV2 and TRBJ1-5; D remains ambiguous. Germline CDR1 SNHLY, CDR2 FYNNEI. This CDR3 has 13 residues. V was shortened by 3 bases and J by 9 bases, with 12 bases between the two germline ends. The CDR3 region has the DNA TGTGCCAGCAGTGACTACCAGGAGGCGCCCCAGCATTTT. Protein sequence: CASSDYQEAPQHF.

The chain uses TRBV18 and TRBJ1-1; D remains unclear. V lost 2 bases to trimming and J lost 1 base, with 8 bases between them. The germline V gene has CDR1 KGHSH and CDR2 LQKENI. The CDR3 contains 14 residues. The CDR3 DNA is TGTGCCAGCTCACCAGCCCAAGCGAACACTGAAGCTTTCTTT. Amino acids: CASSPAQANTEAFF.